These 24 T cell receptor beta chains originate from one sample sequenced in a study of T cells in Graves' hyperthyroidism and ophthalmopathy. TCR beta CDR3 regions were amplified from RNA transcripts. The primer set for the first-round RT-PCR of the TCR CDR3 was HTBI. Via MiXCR, TCRdb re-called the multiplex PCR reads, giving one row per CDR3 protein. The profile shows roughly 56,000 distinct CDR3 sequences, about 49% of them singletons. What was sequenced was blood. These receptors were collected from a woman in her twenties or thirties with Graves' ophthalmopathy.

Remarks on this clonotype: The junction departs from the called germline gene at one end, perhaps through a read error. The chain links TRBV9 to TRBJ1-4; D might be TRBD1 (6 bases). Germline V lookup: CDR1 SGDLS, CDR2 YYNGEE. The length of the CDR3 is 16 residues. The CDR3 DNA is TGTGCCAACAGCGTTGTAGGAGGGGGGGCCAATGAAAAACTGTTTTTT. Translation gives CANSVVGGGANEKLFF.

This clonotype came up many times. This CDR3 reads CASSIVNTDGGELFF. The CDR3 DNA follows: TGTGCCAGTAGTATAGTGAACACAGACGGCGGGGAGCTGTTTTTT. The rearrangement links TRBV19 to TRBJ2-2; D gene ambiguous. The germline gives CDR1 LNHDA, CDR2 SQIVND (reference sequence). Trimming took 1 base from V and 7 from J, leaving 13 bases between them. There are 15 residues in the CDR3.

This clonotype was counted many times. The chain combines TRBV19 with TRBJ2-1, with 9 bases matching TRBD1. This CDR3 region has 14 residues. Unmatched junction bases numbered 8, after V lost 7 bases and J lost 7 bases. CDR1 and CDR2 from the germline V gene are LNHDA and SQIVND (reference sequence). The CDR3 spells CASTRPGTGNEQFF. The CDR3 bases are TGTGCCAGTACCCGTCCCGGGACAGGGAATGAGCAGTTCTTC.

As DNA, the CDR3 is TGCAGCGTTGGCGTGGGAGGGAACGAGCAGTATTTT. Translated: CSVGVGGNEQYF. The V call is TRBV29-1, the J call TRBJ2-3; 7 bases agree with TRBD2. This CDR3 contains 12 residues. The junction had 9 bases not matched to a gene; V was cut back by 4 bases and J by 11 bases. CDR1 and CDR2 (germline): SQVTM, ANQGSEA.

V is TRBV10-3 and J is TRBJ1-5; D is unresolved. The CDR3 runs 14 residues. Germline V lookup: CDR1 ENHRY, CDR2 SYGVKD. The V end lost 8 bases, the J end lost 7 bases, and 18 bases lay between the germline ends. The CDR3 is CAIGGEGGNQPQHF. CDR3 bases: TGTGCCATCGGTGGGGAAGGAGGGAACCAGCCCCAGCATTTT.

A single count supports this clonotype. Germline is not matched at one junction end, which may reflect a read error. The chain employs TRBV7-9 and TRBJ1-2; no reliable D call. This CDR3 has 13 amino acids. Germline V gene data show CDR1 as SEHNR and CDR2 as FQNEAQ (reference sequence). DNA for the CDR3: TGCGCCAGTAGCTCAGGCGGACCGGAGGGCTACATCTTT. This translates into CASSSGGPEGYIF.

The rearrangement links TRBV7-9 to TRBJ2-5; D might be TRBD2 (6 bases). Germline CDR1 is SEHNR and CDR2 is FQNEAQ (reference sequence). The length of the CDR3 is 15 residues. Trimming took off 3 bases at V and 2 bases at J, with 13 bases between the two ends. The CDR3 DNA reads as TGTGCCAGCAGCTTTGTCGCGGGACGGCAAGAGACCCAGTACTTC. It translates to CASSFVAGRQETQYF. Full variable domain (rest looked up from reference TRBV7-9 and TRBJ2-5): DTGVSQNPRHKITKRGQNVTFRCDPISEHNRLYWYRQTLGQGPEFLTYFQNEAQLEKSRLLSDRFSAERPKGSFSTLEIQRTEQGDSAMYLCASSFVAGRQETQYFGPGTRLLVL.

Note on this clonotype: Since the CDR3 does not end with the conserved phenylalanine or tryptophan, this likely comes from a read error. The V and J genes are TRBV20-1 and TRBJ2-5, with 8 bases that match TRBD2. This CDR3 is 17 amino acids long. Germline CDR1 and CDR2: DFQATT and SNEGSKA (reference sequence). The CDR3 loop reads CSAYPRWASGFQETQYC. DNA for the CDR3: TGCAGTGCTTACCCCCGGTGGGCTAGCGGGTTCCAAGAGACTCAGTACTGC.

This clonotype was counted once. The gene calls are TRBV20-1 and TRBJ2-1; 8 bases map to TRBD2. The CDR3 sequence is 14 residues long. Germline CDR1 DFQATT, CDR2 SNEGSKA (reference sequence). Trimming at V came to 5 bases and at J to 8 bases, leaving 11 bases not matched to a gene. The CDR3 nucleotides are TGCAGTGCTCGCCGGCCGGGAGGGGCTGATGAGCAGTTCTTC. Protein product: CSARRPGGADEQFF.

This clonotype was counted many times. The CDR3 protein is CARPGPHQETQYF. The CDR3 nucleotides are TGTGCCAGGCCGGGACCTCACCAAGAGACCCAGTACTTC. V is TRBV6-5 and J is TRBJ2-5, with D perhaps matching TRBD1 or TRBD2 (5 bases each). Germline loops: CDR1 MNHEY, CDR2 SVGAGI. V lost 9 bases to trimming and J lost 0 bases, with 11 bases between them. This CDR3 spans 13 amino acids.

This clonotype was counted a single time. J is TRBJ2-7 and V is TRBV10-3; 12 positions match TRBD1. The V and J ends lost 6 bases and 0 bases, in that order; junction bases with no gene match: 6. CDR1 is ENHRY and CDR2 is SYGVKD in the germline V gene. The CDR3 is made up of 16 amino acids. CDR3 amino acids: CAIRPGQGAGSYEQYF. CDR3 bases: TGTGCCATCAGACCGGGACAGGGGGCCGGCTCCTACGAGCAGTACTTC.

Of note for this clonotype: A much larger clone sits a single nucleotide away, making a read error possible. Because the CDR3 is missing its conserved closing phenylalanine or tryptophan, this is likely a read error. The V gene is TRBV4-2, the J gene TRBJ1-6; possible D gene TRBD1, 6 bases. CDR3 length: 19 residues. CDR1 LGHNA and CDR2 YNFKEQ come from the germline V gene. The germline V and J ends were trimmed by 1 base and 0 bases, with 16 bases remaining between them. CDR3 coding DNA: TGTGCCAGCAGCCAAGCTTGGACAGAAACCACCTCCTATAATTCACCCCTCCACTCT. Amino acid sequence: CASSQAWTETTSYNSPLHS.

V usage is TRBV13 and J usage is TRBJ2-7; 8 bases agree with TRBD2. Per the germline V gene, CDR1 is PRHDT and CDR2 is FYEKMQ (reference sequence). The CDR3 spans 16 residues. Trimming removed 4 bases from V and 5 bases from J; junction bases left unmatched: 13. CDR3 region: CASSSGGAGVSNEQYF. The CDR3 region has the DNA TGTGCCAGCAGCTCTGGTGGAGCGGGAGTAAGCAACGAGCAGTACTTC. The variable domain in full, completed from reference TRBV13 and TRBJ2-7, reads AAGVIQSPRHLIKEKRETATLKCYPIPRHDTVYWYQQGPGQDPQFLISFYEKMQSDKGSIPDRFSAQQFSDYHSELNMSSLELGDSALYFCASSSGGAGVSNEQYFGPGTRLTVT.

This clonotype was seen ten or more times. The gene calls are TRBV20-1 and TRBJ2-7, with 11 bases lining up with TRBD2. This CDR3 is 12 amino acids long. CDR1 is DFQATT and CDR2 is SNEGSKA in the germline V gene (reference sequence). Losses at the gene ends were 7 bases for V and 5 bases for J; bases not matched to a gene: 4. CDR3 in amino acids: CSVASGRNEQYF. The CDR3, as DNA: TGCAGTGTGGCTAGCGGGAGGAACGAGCAGTACTTC.

This clonotype appeared many times. J is TRBJ1-2 and V is TRBV20-1, with D perhaps TRBD1 (5 bases). Per the germline V gene, CDR1 is DFQATT and CDR2 is SNEGSKA (reference sequence). This CDR3 region has 13 residues. V lost 0 bases, J lost 4 bases, and 9 bases lay in between. CDR3 loop: CSARDLGVYGYTF. The CDR3 DNA reads as TGCAGTGCTAGAGATTTAGGGGTCTATGGCTACACCTTC.

The V and J genes are TRBV7-9 and TRBJ2-5; possible D gene TRBD1, 7 bases. The end of the DNA is better explained by TRBJ2-1, so the J call may be wrong. The germline V gene encodes CDR1 SEHNR and CDR2 FQNEAQ (reference sequence). CDR3 length: 12 residues. CDR3 loop: CASSPGGGEQFF. The CDR3 region has the DNA TGTGCCAGCAGCCCAGGGGGAGGAGAGCAGTTCTTC.

This clonotype was recorded at least ten times. The V gene is TRBV12-3 or TRBV12-4, the J gene TRBJ2-1, with 8 bases aligning to TRBD2. This CDR3 region has 15 residues. Trimming took 2 bases from V and 6 from J; bases not matched to a gene: 6. DNA for the CDR3: TGTGCCAGCAGTTTAACTAGCGGACTCGCCAATGAGCAGTTCTTC. Translation gives CASSLTSGLANEQFF.

This chain connects TRBV13 to TRBJ2-3, with 8 bases lining up with TRBD2. The V gene end was trimmed by 5 bases and the J gene end by 2 bases; junction bases not matched to a gene: 6. Germline-derived CDR1 and CDR2 are PRHDT and FYEKMQ (reference sequence). The CDR3 consists of 15 residues. The CDR3 DNA is TGTGCCAGCAGCCGGGGGGGCAGGGTCACAGATACGCAGTATTTT. Protein sequence: CASSRGGRVTDTQYF.

The chain is built from TRBV24-1 and TRBJ1-4; 7 bases agree with TRBD1. CDR1 and CDR2 from the germline V gene are KGHDR and SFDVKD. The CDR3 runs 14 residues. Trimming took 6 bases from V and 3 from J; bases not matched to a gene: 3. The CDR3 here is CATSPRGANEKLFF. As DNA, the CDR3 is TGTGCCACCAGTCCCAGGGGGGCTAATGAAAAACTGTTTTTT.

The V gene is TRBV2, the J gene TRBJ2-2; D may match TRBD1 or TRBD2 (6 bases each). Trimming cost V 6 bases and J 4 bases, with 18 bases left between them. This CDR3 comprises 16 residues. Germline V gives CDR1 SNHLY, CDR2 FYNNEI. The CDR3 here is CASRTEGGLSTGELFF. The DNA of the CDR3 is TGTGCCAGCAGGACGGAAGGGGGGCTTAGCACCGGGGAGCTGTTTTTT.

This clonotype has a count of ten or more. The rearrangement links TRBV4-2 to TRBJ1-5, with D uncertain. This CDR3 has 14 residues. The V and J ends lost 6 bases and 0 bases respectively, with 9 bases between them. Germline V CDR1 and CDR2: LGHNA, YNFKEQ. The CDR3 reads CASRTAYSNQPQHF. CDR3 in DNA: TGTGCCAGCAGGACGGCGTATAGCAATCAGCCCCAGCATTTT.

CDR3 nucleotides: TGTGCCACCTATGTCGGCAGGGATTTATTTGCCAGGGAGCTGTTTTTT. This encodes CATYVGRDLFARELFF. V usage is TRBV7-9 and J usage is TRBJ2-2; D is possibly TRBD1 (5 bases). Germline V gene data show CDR1 as SEHNR and CDR2 as FQNEAQ (reference sequence). The V end lost 10 bases, the J end lost 9 bases, and 27 bases lay between the germline ends. The CDR3 extends over 16 amino acids.

J is TRBJ2-7 and V is TRBV20-1, with TRBD2 identical over 7 bases. CDR1 and CDR2 from the germline V gene are DFQATT and SNEGSKA (reference sequence). There are 15 residues in the CDR3. V shed 5 bases, J shed 3 bases, and the junction held 13 bases outside the gene matches. CDR3 region: CSADGASGTYYEQYF. CDR3 coding DNA: TGCAGTGCTGATGGGGCTAGCGGAACGTACTACGAGCAGTACTTC.

The V gene is TRBV29-1, the J gene TRBJ1-2, with a weak D call TRBD1 (5 bases). V lost 5 bases, J lost 8 bases, and 15 bases lay in between. This CDR3 spans 12 amino acids. From germline, CDR1 is SQVTM and CDR2 ANQGSEA. CDR3 amino acids: CSVYWAGYGYTF. The CDR3 region has the DNA TGCAGCGTTTACTGGGCAGGGTACGGCTACACCTTC. Looking up the rest from reference TRBV29-1 and TRBJ1-2 gives the full variable domain: SAVISQKPSRDICQRGTSLTIQCQVDSQVTMMFWYRQQPGQSLTLIATANQGSEATYESGFVIDKFPISRPNLTFSTLTVSNMSPEDSSIYLCSVYWAGYGYTFGSGTRLTVV.